This is a list of T cell receptor beta chains from one sample in a study of PD-L1 blockade in urothelial cancer. The data were produced by immunoSEQ multiplex PCR, yet TCRdb's version contains in-frame clones alone and is incomplete. The sample shows about 53,000 clones, about 83% of them seen only once. Source: PBMCs, taken around atezolizumab (anti-PD-L1) treatment. The receptors stem from a woman in her sixties or seventies with urothelial cancer. Both conserved end residues are part of each CDR3. The D gene is left open where the match is weak. For some rows the clone size is stated as once, few or many, or as a class when expanded; others skip it.

cdr3_aa: CASSPRIALNEKLFF; cdr3_nt: TGTGCCAGCAGCCCCCGAATAGCCCTTAATGAAAAACTGTTTTTT; d_call: NA; clone_size: NA; v_call: TRBV5-6; j_call: TRBJ1-4
cdr3_aa: CSATEFGELFF; cdr3_nt: TGCAGTGCAACAGAATTCGGGGAGCTGTTTTTT; d_call: NA; clone_size: NA; v_call: TRBV20-1; j_call: TRBJ2-2
cdr3_aa: CASSPGTGAYGYTF; cdr3_nt: TGTGCCAGCAGTCCAGGGACAGGGGCCTATGGCTACACCTTC; d_call: TRBD1; clone_size: NA; v_call: TRBV27; j_call: TRBJ1-2
cdr3_aa: CASSYLAGSSYNEQFF; cdr3_nt: TGTGCCAGCAGTTACCTAGCGGGATCCTCCTACAATGAGCAGTTCTTC; d_call: TRBD2; clone_size: once; v_call: TRBV6-5; j_call: TRBJ2-1
cdr3_aa: CASSIGQGTNEQFF; cdr3_nt: TGCGCCAGCAGCATCGGACAGGGAACAAATGAGCAGTTCTTC; d_call: TRBD1; clone_size: NA; v_call: TRBV5-1; j_call: TRBJ2-1
cdr3_aa: CASSFGSGSVYGYTF; cdr3_nt: TGTGCCAGCAGCTTTGGGTCAGGGTCGGTCTATGGCTACACCTTC; d_call: NA; clone_size: once; v_call: TRBV5-4; j_call: TRBJ1-2
cdr3_aa: CASSFRREPGEQYF; cdr3_nt: TGTGCCAGCAGCTTTCGGCGGGAGCCCGGCGAGCAGTACTTC; d_call: TRBD2; clone_size: NA; v_call: TRBV7-2; j_call: TRBJ2-7
cdr3_aa: CASSSPGHNSYEQYF; cdr3_nt: TGTGCCAGCAGTTCACCGGGACACAACTCCTACGAGCAGTACTTC; d_call: NA; clone_size: NA; v_call: TRBV28; j_call: TRBJ2-7
cdr3_aa: CASSLTLGDIAKNIQYF; cdr3_nt: TGTGCCAGCTCACTAACTCTCGGGGATATAGCCAAAAACATTCAGTACTTC; d_call: NA; clone_size: NA; v_call: TRBV18; j_call: TRBJ2-4
cdr3_aa: CASSQEKREYDTQYF; cdr3_nt: TGCGCCAGCAGCCAAGAAAAGCGGGAGTACGATACGCAGTATTTT; d_call: TRBD2; clone_size: NA; v_call: TRBV4-1; j_call: TRBJ2-3
cdr3_aa: CASSIDSNTGELFF; cdr3_nt: TGTGCCAGCTCTATAGACTCGAACACCGGGGAGCTGTTTTTT; d_call: NA; clone_size: many; v_call: TRBV7-6; j_call: TRBJ2-2
cdr3_aa: CAISDGGQETQYF; cdr3_nt: TGTGCCATCAGTGATGGCGGGCAGGAGACCCAGTACTTC; d_call: NA; clone_size: NA; v_call: TRBV10-3; j_call: TRBJ2-5
cdr3_aa: CASRPGTGVSYEQYF; cdr3_nt: TGTGCCAGCAGGCCAGGGACAGGGGTTTCCTACGAGCAGTACTTC; d_call: TRBD1; clone_size: NA; v_call: TRBV6-5; j_call: TRBJ2-7
cdr3_aa: CASSPQGYNEQFF; cdr3_nt: TGTGCCAGCTCACCGCAGGGGTACAATGAGCAGTTCTTC; d_call: NA; clone_size: NA; v_call: TRBV18; j_call: TRBJ2-1
cdr3_aa: CASSSSGGRPEQFF; cdr3_nt: TGTGCCAGCAGCTCTAGCGGGGGGAGGCCTGAGCAGTTCTTC; d_call: TRBD2; clone_size: once; v_call: TRBV7-6; j_call: TRBJ2-1
cdr3_aa: CASSSYRGTYNEQFF; cdr3_nt: TGTGCCAGCAGTTCCTACAGGGGGACCTACAATGAGCAGTTCTTC; d_call: TRBD1; clone_size: NA; v_call: TRBV6-5; j_call: TRBJ2-1
cdr3_aa: CATELGGDTEAFF; cdr3_nt: TGTGCCACGGAGCTGGGGGGTGACACTGAAGCTTTCTTT; d_call: NA; clone_size: NA; v_call: TRBV15; j_call: TRBJ1-1
cdr3_aa: CASSYIGRGRGETQYF; cdr3_nt: TGTGCCAGCAGTTACATCGGCAGGGGGAGAGGAGAGACCCAGTACTTC; d_call: TRBD1; clone_size: NA; v_call: TRBV6-5; j_call: TRBJ2-5
cdr3_aa: CASREVYDEQFF; cdr3_nt: TGCGCCAGCAGAGAGGTCTATGATGAGCAGTTCTTC; d_call: NA; clone_size: NA; v_call: TRBV10-2; j_call: TRBJ2-1
cdr3_aa: CASSSRDSSRNGQFF; cdr3_nt: TGCGCCAGCAGCAGCCGGGACAGCTCTCGGAATGGGCAGTTCTTC; d_call: TRBD1; clone_size: once; v_call: TRBV4-1; j_call: TRBJ2-1
cdr3_aa: CASSRDSNYEQYF; cdr3_nt: TGTGCCAGTAGCCGGGACAGTAACTACGAGCAGTACTTC; d_call: TRBD1; clone_size: NA; v_call: TRBV19; j_call: TRBJ2-7
cdr3_aa: CASQDLGGEVDTQYF; cdr3_nt: TGTGCCAGCCAAGACCTGGGAGGGGAGGTGGATACGCAGTATTTT; d_call: TRBD2; clone_size: NA; v_call: TRBV2; j_call: TRBJ2-3
cdr3_aa: CASSPTSGGASYNEQFF; cdr3_nt: TGTGCCAGCTCACCGACTAGCGGGGGGGCGTCCTACAATGAGCAGTTCTTC; d_call: TRBD2; clone_size: NA; v_call: TRBV18; j_call: TRBJ2-1
cdr3_aa: CASSFVPSGMYNEQFF; cdr3_nt: TGTGCCAGCAGTTTCGTGCCTAGCGGTATGTACAATGAGCAGTTCTTC; d_call: TRBD2; clone_size: NA; v_call: TRBV28; j_call: TRBJ2-1
cdr3_aa: CASSLSESPEYQETQYF; cdr3_nt: TGTGCCAGCAGCTTATCTGAAAGCCCTGAGTACCAAGAGACCCAGTACTTC; d_call: NA; clone_size: NA; v_call: TRBV5-4; j_call: TRBJ2-5
cdr3_aa: CASSLGFSGSTDTQYF; cdr3_nt: TGCGCCAGCAGCTTGGGCTTCAGCGGGAGTACAGATACGCAGTATTTT; d_call: TRBD2; clone_size: NA; v_call: TRBV5-1; j_call: TRBJ2-3
cdr3_aa: CASSPGGQAGYTF; cdr3_nt: TGTGCCAGCAGCCCAGGGGGTCAGGCTGGCTACACCTTC; d_call: TRBD1; clone_size: NA; v_call: TRBV11-2; j_call: TRBJ1-2